Given below is one TCR beta chain in context. Its antigen is currently not known. The record has no base qualities; no much larger clone is one base away. TCRbeta CDR3 regions were amplified from genomic DNA using the immunoSEQ Assay, a bias-controlled multiplex PCR. As for the authors' bioinformatics: The number of nucleated cells in each sample was estimated from the amplification of reference gene primers within the assay. Sequence reads were collapsed and filtered to measure the absolute abundance of every unique TCRbeta CDR3 rearrangement. For each sample, productive Simpson clonality was calculated as the square root of Simpson's diversity index across productive rearrangements. TCRdb took over this immuneACCESS table, retaining in-frame rearrangements with V and J assigned. Such tables are incomplete; in checked studies, under half of the missing clones stem from an unresolved V gene, and the remainder is unexplained. From that table come the V and J calls and clone size; the DNA was used to work out D and trimming. The sample table contains 160,000 or so clones; only one count was recorded for roughly 87% of them. The leading ten clones occupy 1.5% to 2% of the sample.

From a lookup of the germline V gene, CDR1 and CDR2 are SQVTM and ANQGSEA. Relative to germline, V is missing 7 bases and J is missing 5 bases, with 6 bases of the junction outside any gene match. The CDR3 contains 12 residues, cysteine and phenylalanine counted. Only the CDR3 region is kept as DNA, spanning 36 bases read in frame from base 1. These data come from a study of blood T cell repertoires in COVID-19 (dated by TCRdb to 2020 to 2022). As for the study more broadly: Collaborator samples came from the United States, Italy and Spain and covered acute and convalescent phases of COVID-19. The repertoires were made available in a free public database intended to serve as a resource for research on the immune response to SARS-CoV-2. The samples were drawn from the first 160 participants of the ongoing ImmuneRACE study and from under 1,500 subjects provided by 6 global collaborators. Sample metadata almost always included a de-identified subject ID, COVID-19 status, age in years and sex. Deeply sampled blood TCRbeta repertoires from subjects exposed to, actively infected with, or recovered from COVID-19 were included in the dataset. Where HLA class I and class II types were available, the types were taken from metadata supplied by the sample provider, not from assay-based typing. The prospective study material was composed of cDNA or gDNA derived from T cells, B-cell-depleted T cells, or PBMCs. What the research found in general, with its limitations: Clinical and demographic metadata were provided uncurated, with the amount varying by source and participant.

Whole blood was collected in K2EDTA tubes by collaborating institutions according to the institutions' own protocols. For TCRbeta analysis, collaborator samples were shipped as frozen whole blood, as isolated PBMCs, or as DNA extracted from either sample type. This receptor was taken from a woman in her forties or fifties with acute or convalescent COVID-19. The chain is assembled from TRBV29-1 and TRBJ1-2; TRBD1 aligns with 8 central bases. The sequenced sample consisted of peripheral blood. The bases are TGCAGCGCAGCAGGGGGCGGGTATGGCTACACCTTC. This is translated as CSAAGGGYGYTF. Here the CDR3 is joined to the reference TRBV29-1 and TRBJ1-2 genes, and the full variable domain is: SAVISQKPSRDICQRGTSLTIQCQVDSQVTMMFWYRQQPGQSLTLIATANQGSEATYESGFVIDKFPISRPNLTFSTLTVSNMSPEDSSIYLCSAAGGGYGYTFGSGTRLTVV.